The 13 T cell receptor beta chains listed next were all sequenced from one sample in a study of control samples from healthy donors and cancer patients. Libraries were prepared by immunoSEQ multiplex PCR; TCRdb keeps only in-frame clonotypes and omits some of them. The sample consists of 75,000 to 90,000 clones, 89% of them appearing once. The sequenced sample was PBMCs. These receptors came from a woman between 50 and 59 years old with colorectal cancer.

The chain joins TRBV18 to TRBJ1-5, with D unresolved. CDR3 length: 14 amino acids. V was shortened by 3 bases and J by 4 bases, with 10 bases between the two germline ends. CDR1 is KGHSH, CDR2 LQKENI, per germline. The CDR3 loop reads CASSPGLMNQPQHF. The CDR3 DNA follows: TGTGCCAGCTCACCGGGCCTGATGAATCAGCCCCAGCATTTT.

The chain has TRBV7-9 and TRBJ1-2; D not resolved. The CDR3 runs 13 residues. Germline V gives CDR1 SEHNR, CDR2 FQNEAQ (reference sequence). V gave up 0 bases and J gave up 2 bases, with 4 bases separating them. CDR3 loop: CASSLAQNYGYTF. CDR3 nucleotides: TGTGCCAGCAGCTTAGCGCAGAACTATGGCTACACCTTC.

The chain recombines TRBV7-2 with TRBJ2-2; D is perhaps TRBD2 (6 bases). This CDR3 is built from 16 residues. Trimming stripped 5 bases from V and 2 bases from J, with 15 bases between. Germline V gene lookup returns CDR1 SGHTA and CDR2 FQGNSA. This CDR3 reads CASSLEGLINTGELFF. CDR3 in DNA: TGTGCCAGCAGCCTTGAGGGACTGATTAACACCGGGGAGCTGTTTTTT.

V usage is TRBV2 and J usage is TRBJ1-4, with TRBD1 as a possible D gene (6 bases). Trimming cost V 4 bases and J 2 bases, with 11 bases left between them. The CDR3 spans 15 residues. Germline assignment: CDR1 SNHLY and CDR2 FYNNEI. The CDR3 sequence is CASSAQTGTNEKLFF. Written as DNA, the CDR3 is TGTGCCAGCAGTGCACAAACAGGGACTAATGAAAAACTGTTTTTT.

The chain uses TRBV20-1 and TRBJ1-4; D not certain. V lost 5 bases to trimming and J lost 7 bases, with 8 bases between them. The CDR3 totals 11 residues. Germline V gives CDR1 DFQATT, CDR2 SNEGSKA (reference sequence). The CDR3 loop is CSAPRGEKLFF. The CDR3 DNA reads as TGCAGTGCTCCCCGCGGTGAAAAACTGTTTTTT.

The chain employs TRBV2 and TRBJ2-7; 7 bases are a match to TRBD2. There are 12 residues in the CDR3. Germline values: CDR1 SNHLY, CDR2 FYNNEI. J gave up 2 bases and V 11 bases, and 6 bases lay outside the gene matches. CDR3 in DNA: TGTGCCTGTGGACTAGATCCCTACGAGCAGTACGTC. Protein sequence: CACGLDPYEQYV.

The chain employs TRBV5-1 and TRBJ2-7, with a possible D match to TRBD1 (7 bases). There are 15 residues in the CDR3. The germline V gene has CDR1 SGHRS and CDR2 YFSETQ. V lost 0 bases to trimming and J lost 0 bases, with 10 bases between them. The CDR3 coding sequence is TGCGCCAGCAGCTTGGGACAGGGAGGCTCCTACGAGCAGTACGTC. As protein: CASSLGQGGSYEQYV.

The chain employs TRBV19 and TRBJ2-1; D not certain. This CDR3 comprises 16 residues. Germline-derived CDR1 and CDR2 are LNHDA and SQIVND (reference sequence). V was cut by 1 base and J by 2 bases, with 12 bases left in between. CDR3 region: CASSIAAASPYNEQFF. The CDR3 DNA sequence: TGTGCCAGTAGTATAGCGGCCGCGAGCCCCTACAATGAGCAGTTCTTC.

A remark on this clone: One end of the junction varies from germline; a read error may be responsible. The rearrangement uses TRBV12-3 or TRBV12-4 and TRBJ1-1; D might be TRBD1 (5 bases). This CDR3 is built from 13 residues. CDR3 sequence: CASTKSGISDAFF. The CDR3 DNA reads as TGTGCCAGCACCAAATCAGGGATTTCTGACGCTTTCTTT.

The chain recombines TRBV5-6 with TRBJ1-1; the D gene is possibly TRBD1 (5 bases). Trimming left V 3 bases short and J 6 bases short, with 15 bases between. The CDR3 covers 14 residues. From germline, CDR1 is SGHDT and CDR2 YYEEEE. The CDR3 nucleotides read TGTGCCAGCAGCTATGCTGACAGAGAGGCTGAAGCTTTCTTT. It encodes CASSYADREAEAFF.

The V and J genes are TRBV4-1 and TRBJ1-2; D gene ambiguous. CDR3 length: 15 residues. Germline V lookup: CDR1 MGHRA, CDR2 YSYEKL. Trimming cost V 4 bases and J 3 bases, with 15 bases left between them. This CDR3 reads CASSLTGRVDYGYTF. The DNA of the CDR3 is TGCGCCAGCAGCCTAACCGGGAGGGTAGACTATGGCTACACCTTC.

J is TRBJ1-5 and V is TRBV12-5, with TRBD1 as a possible D gene (5 bases). CDR1 and CDR2 (germline): LGHNT, FRNRAP. Trimming removed 3 bases from V and 10 bases from J, with 22 bases in between. This CDR3 spans 16 amino acids. CDR3 in amino acids: CASGLGQSGWGIPQHF. CDR3 DNA sequence: TGTGCTAGTGGTTTAGGCCAATCGGGGTGGGGGATTCCCCAGCATTTT.

The chain uses TRBV2 and TRBJ1-5, with D uncertain. Germline V gene lookup returns CDR1 SNHLY and CDR2 FYNNEI. The V end lost 6 bases, the J end lost 5 bases, and 14 bases lay between the germline ends. This CDR3 has 14 amino acids. The CDR3 nucleotides are TGTGCCAGCAGGGCCGCTGCGGCCGATCAGCCCCAGCATTTT. Translated, it gives CASRAAAADQPQHF.